Below are 9 T cell receptor beta chains sequenced from a single sample in a study of T cell changes during pregnancy in multiple sclerosis. Sequencing used immunoSEQ multiplex PCR; TCRdb keeps in-frame clones, though not all of them. Counted here are fewer than 95,000 clones, approximately 95% occurring once; the ten biggest clones make up 4.3%. The starting material was peripheral blood, obtained in the first trimester of pregnancy. Every receptor here comes from a female donor with multiple sclerosis, enrolled in a pregnancy study.

The CDR3 bases are TGTGCCAGCAGAACGAAAGGGGGGAACACTGAAGCTTTCTTT. Translating gives CASRTKGGNTEAFF. The V gene is TRBV5-4, the J gene TRBJ1-1, with D perhaps TRBD1 (6 bases). Trimming shortened V by 5 bases and J by 1 base, and 12 bases separated the two germline ends. Germline CDR1 is SGHNT and CDR2 is YYREEE (reference sequence). CDR3 length: 14 residues.

The V and J genes are TRBV15 and TRBJ2-5; 7 nucleotides match TRBD1. Germline values: CDR1 LNHNV, CDR2 YYDKDF (reference sequence). The CDR3 extends over 15 amino acids. J gave up 3 bases and V 3 bases, and 7 bases lay outside the gene matches. The CDR3 region has the DNA TGTGCCACCAGCAGCTCGACAGGGATGAAAGAGACCCAGTACTTC. It encodes CATSSSTGMKETQYF.

V is TRBV7-8 and J is TRBJ2-1; 10 bases agree with TRBD2. Germline V gene lookup returns CDR1 SGHVS and CDR2 FQNEAQ. V trimming: 10 bases; J trimming: 9 bases; junction bases outside the gene matches: 12. This CDR3 is built from 14 residues. CDR3 in amino acids: CATKKRGGPGEQFF. In DNA form, the CDR3 reads TGTGCCACGAAGAAGCGGGGGGGCCCCGGTGAGCAGTTCTTC.

The chain combines TRBV19 with TRBJ1-2; D is possibly TRBD1 (5 bases). This CDR3 has 15 residues. CDR1 LNHDA and CDR2 SQIVND come from the germline V gene (reference sequence). The V gene lost 5 bases and the J gene lost 6 bases, with 19 bases spanning the gap. CDR3: CASSPAGGDGNGYTF. The CDR3, as DNA: TGTGCCAGTAGTCCGGCCGGGGGAGACGGTAATGGCTACACCTTC.

This clone was observed a handful of times. The DNA for the CDR3 is TGTGCCAGCAGTGACCAGGGGGGCTTCTCTGGGGCCAACGTCCTGACTTTC. Its translation: CASSDQGGFSGANVLTF. The chain couples TRBV6-4 to TRBJ2-6, with a possible D match to TRBD1 (7 bases). This CDR3 contains 17 residues. Trimming removed 2 bases from V and 0 bases from J, with 11 bases in between. Germline CDR1 reads MRHNA; CDR2 reads SNTAGT.

The rearrangement joins TRBV6-1 to TRBJ2-1; TRBD1 agrees at 8 bases. In germline, CDR1 is MNHNS, CDR2 SASEGT. The CDR3 consists of 15 residues. J was trimmed by 0 bases and V by 7 bases; bases with no gene match: 5. The CDR3 loop is CASTPGGLSYNEQFF. DNA of the CDR3: TGTGCCAGCACCCCAGGGGGCCTCTCCTACAATGAGCAGTTCTTC.

This sequence joins TRBV5-6 and TRBJ2-3; D is unclear. V was clipped by 4 bases and J by 2 bases, with 11 bases between them. This CDR3 contains 14 residues. The germline V gene has CDR1 SGHDT and CDR2 YYEEEE. The CDR3 sequence is CASSGRLVTDTQYF. The DNA of the CDR3 is TGTGCCAGCAGCGGAAGACTGGTCACAGATACGCAGTATTTT.

The chain recombines TRBV9 with TRBJ2-5, with D perhaps TRBD2 (6 bases). The V gene lost 3 bases and the J gene lost 0 bases, with 18 bases spanning the gap. Germline V gives CDR1 SGDLS, CDR2 YYNGEE. The CDR3 consists of 17 residues. The CDR3 sequence: CASSADPGGGYQETQYF. Here the CDR3 DNA reads TGTGCCAGCAGCGCAGATCCCGGGGGTGGGTACCAAGAGACCCAGTACTTC.

V is TRBV19 and J is TRBJ2-5, with TRBD2 as a possible D gene (7 bases). V was cut by 7 bases and J by 4 bases, with 16 bases left in between. This CDR3 spans 14 amino acids. CDR1 and CDR2 (germline): LNHDA, SQIVND (reference sequence). The DNA of the CDR3 is TGTGCCAGTACCAAAGGGGCGGGGGCAGAGACCCAGTACTTC. As protein: CASTKGAGAETQYF.